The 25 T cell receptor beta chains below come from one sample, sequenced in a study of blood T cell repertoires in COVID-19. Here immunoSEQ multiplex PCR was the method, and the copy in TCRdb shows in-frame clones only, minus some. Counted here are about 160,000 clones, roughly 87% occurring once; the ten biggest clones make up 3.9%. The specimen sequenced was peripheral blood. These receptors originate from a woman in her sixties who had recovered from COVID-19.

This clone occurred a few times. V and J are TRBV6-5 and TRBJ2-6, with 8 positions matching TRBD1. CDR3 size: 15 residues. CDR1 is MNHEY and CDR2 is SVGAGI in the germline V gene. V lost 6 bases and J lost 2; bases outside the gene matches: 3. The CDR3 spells CASSSGGAGANVLTF. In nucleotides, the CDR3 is TGTGCCAGCAGCTCAGGGGGCGCTGGGGCCAACGTCCTGACTTTC.

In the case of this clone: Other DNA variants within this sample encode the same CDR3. The CDR3: CASSLRTSGYNEQFF. The CDR3 bases are TGCGCCAGCAGCTTACGGACTAGCGGCTACAATGAGCAGTTCTTC. V usage is TRBV5-1 and J usage is TRBJ2-1, with 10 bases fitting TRBD2. V dropped 2 bases and J dropped 3; count of bases not matched to a gene: 2. This CDR3 is built from 15 residues. Germline V gene lookup returns CDR1 SGHRS and CDR2 YFSETQ.

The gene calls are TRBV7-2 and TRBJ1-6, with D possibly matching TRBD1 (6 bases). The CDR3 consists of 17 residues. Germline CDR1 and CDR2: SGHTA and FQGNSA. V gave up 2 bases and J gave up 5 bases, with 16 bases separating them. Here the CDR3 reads CASSLRQRGGHNSPLHF. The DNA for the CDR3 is TGTGCCAGCAGCTTAAGGCAGCGGGGGGGCCATAATTCACCCCTCCACTTT.

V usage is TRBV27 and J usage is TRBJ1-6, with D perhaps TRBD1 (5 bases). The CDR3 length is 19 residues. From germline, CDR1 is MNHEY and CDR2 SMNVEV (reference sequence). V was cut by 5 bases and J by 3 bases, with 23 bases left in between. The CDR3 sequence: CASSQERPGPTGYNSPLHF. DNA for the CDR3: TGTGCCAGCAGTCAAGAGAGACCCGGGCCCACAGGCTATAATTCACCCCTCCACTTT.

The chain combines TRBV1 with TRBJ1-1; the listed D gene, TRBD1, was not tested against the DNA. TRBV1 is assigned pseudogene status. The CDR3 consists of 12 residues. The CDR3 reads CTSSRRQGEDFF. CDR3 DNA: TGCACCAGCAGCCGCAGACAGGGGGAGGATTTCTTT.

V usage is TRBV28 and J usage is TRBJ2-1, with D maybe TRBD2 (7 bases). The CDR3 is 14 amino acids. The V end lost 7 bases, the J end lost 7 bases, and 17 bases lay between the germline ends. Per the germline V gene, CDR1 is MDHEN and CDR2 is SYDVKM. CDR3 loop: CASTLGRGRNEQFF. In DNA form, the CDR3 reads TGTGCCAGCACTCTGGGGCGGGGGCGGAATGAGCAGTTCTTC. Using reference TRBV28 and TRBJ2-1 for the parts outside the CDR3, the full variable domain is DVKVTQSSRYLVKRTGEKVFLECVQDMDHENMFWYRQDPGLGLRLIYFSYDVKMKEKGDIPEGYSVSREKKERFSLILESASTNQTSMYLCASTLGRGRNEQFFGPGTRLTVL.

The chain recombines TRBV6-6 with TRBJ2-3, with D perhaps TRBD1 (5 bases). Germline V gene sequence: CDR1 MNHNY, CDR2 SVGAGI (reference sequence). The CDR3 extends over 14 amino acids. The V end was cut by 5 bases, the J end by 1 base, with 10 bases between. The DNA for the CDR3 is TGTGCCAGCAGTGAGACAGCAGGCACAGATACGCAGTATTTT. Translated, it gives CASSETAGTDTQYF.

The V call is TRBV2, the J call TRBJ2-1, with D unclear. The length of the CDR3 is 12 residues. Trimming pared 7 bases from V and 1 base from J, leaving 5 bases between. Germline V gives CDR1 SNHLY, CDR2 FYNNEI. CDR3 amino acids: CASILSYNEQFF. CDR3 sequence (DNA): TGTGCCAGCATCTTATCCTACAATGAGCAGTTCTTC.

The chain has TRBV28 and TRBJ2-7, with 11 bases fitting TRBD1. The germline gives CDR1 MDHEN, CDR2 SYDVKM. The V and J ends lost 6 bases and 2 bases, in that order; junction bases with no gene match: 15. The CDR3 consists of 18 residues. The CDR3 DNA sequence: TGTGCCAGCAGCCCGGGACAGGGGGTTTTAAGTTTTACCTACGAGCAGTACTTC. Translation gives CASSPGQGVLSFTYEQYF.

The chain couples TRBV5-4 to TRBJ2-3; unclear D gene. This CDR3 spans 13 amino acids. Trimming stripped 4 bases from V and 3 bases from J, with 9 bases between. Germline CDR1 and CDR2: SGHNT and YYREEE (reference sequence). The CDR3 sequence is CASSRSSTDTQYF. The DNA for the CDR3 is TGTGCCAGCAGCCGGAGCAGTACAGATACGCAGTATTTT.

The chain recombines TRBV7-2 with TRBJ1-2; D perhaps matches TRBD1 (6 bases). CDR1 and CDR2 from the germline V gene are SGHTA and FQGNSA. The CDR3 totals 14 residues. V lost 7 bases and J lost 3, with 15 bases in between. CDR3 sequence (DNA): TGTGCCAGCACCCCCGGGCAGGGGCACTATGGCTACACCTTC. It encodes CASTPGQGHYGYTF.

The CDR3 sequence: CASSVDSPGAASGGAHEQFF. In DNA form, the CDR3 reads TGTGCCAGCAGCGTAGATTCCCCGGGGGCGGCCAGCGGGGGGGCCCATGAGCAGTTCTTC. J is TRBJ2-1 and V is TRBV9, with TRBD2 matching 10 bases. The CDR3 has 20 amino acids. CDR1 and CDR2 from the germline V gene are SGDLS and YYNGEE. V was pared by 0 bases and J by 8 bases, with 20 bases of the junction left unmatched.

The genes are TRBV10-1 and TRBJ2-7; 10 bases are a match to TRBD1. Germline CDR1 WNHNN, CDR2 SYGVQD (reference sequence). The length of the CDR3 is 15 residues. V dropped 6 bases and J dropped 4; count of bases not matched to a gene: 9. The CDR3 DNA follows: TGCGCCAGCAGCGAGGGGGACAGGGGAACTTACGAGCAGTACTTC. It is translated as CASSEGDRGTYEQYF.

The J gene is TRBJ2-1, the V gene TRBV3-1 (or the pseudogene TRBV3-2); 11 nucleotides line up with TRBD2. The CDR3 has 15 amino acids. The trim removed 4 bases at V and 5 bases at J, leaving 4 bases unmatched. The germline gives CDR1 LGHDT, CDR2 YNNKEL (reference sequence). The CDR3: CASSRTSGGNNEQFF. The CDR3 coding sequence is TGTGCCAGCAGCCGAACTAGCGGGGGTAACAATGAGCAGTTCTTC.

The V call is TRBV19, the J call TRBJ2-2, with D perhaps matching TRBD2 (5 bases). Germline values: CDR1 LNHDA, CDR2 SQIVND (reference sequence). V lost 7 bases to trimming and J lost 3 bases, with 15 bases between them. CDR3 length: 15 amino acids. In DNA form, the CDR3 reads TGTGCCAGTATGAAATCGGGGTGGTACACCGGGGAGCTGTTTTTT. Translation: CASMKSGWYTGELFF.

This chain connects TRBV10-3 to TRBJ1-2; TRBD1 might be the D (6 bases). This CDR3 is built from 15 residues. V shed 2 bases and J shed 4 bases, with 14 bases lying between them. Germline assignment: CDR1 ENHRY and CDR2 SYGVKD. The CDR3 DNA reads TGTGCCATCAGTGAGGGGACAACAGCCCCCTATGGCTACACCTTC. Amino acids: CAISEGTTAPYGYTF.

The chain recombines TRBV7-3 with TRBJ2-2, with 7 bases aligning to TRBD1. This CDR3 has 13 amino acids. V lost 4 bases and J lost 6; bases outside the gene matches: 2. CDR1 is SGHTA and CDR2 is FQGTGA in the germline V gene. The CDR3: CASSSQGSGELFF. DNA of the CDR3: TGTGCCAGCAGCTCACAGGGGTCCGGGGAGCTGTTTTTT. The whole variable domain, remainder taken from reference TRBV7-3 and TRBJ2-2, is GAGVSQTPSNKVTEKGKYVELRCDPISGHTALYWYRQSLGQGPEFLIYFQGTGAADDSGLPNDRFFAVRPEGSVSTLKIQRTERGDSAVYLCASSSQGSGELFFGEGSRLTVL.

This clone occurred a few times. Here the CDR3 DNA reads TGCGCCAGCAGCTCTGGGACAGGTGTAGTAAATTCACCCCTCCACTTT. Encoded protein: CASSSGTGVVNSPLHF. V and J are TRBV5-1 and TRBJ1-6; 8 bases map to TRBD1. The CDR3 spans 16 residues. J gave up 7 bases and V 3 bases, and 9 bases lay outside the gene matches. CDR1 SGHRS and CDR2 YFSETQ come from the germline V gene.

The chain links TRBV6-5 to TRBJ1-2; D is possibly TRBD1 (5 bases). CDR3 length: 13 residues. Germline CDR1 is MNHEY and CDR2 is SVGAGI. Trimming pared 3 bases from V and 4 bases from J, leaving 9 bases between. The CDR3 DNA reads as TGTGCCAGCAGTTATACGACAGCCTATGGCTACACCTTC. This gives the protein CASSYTTAYGYTF.

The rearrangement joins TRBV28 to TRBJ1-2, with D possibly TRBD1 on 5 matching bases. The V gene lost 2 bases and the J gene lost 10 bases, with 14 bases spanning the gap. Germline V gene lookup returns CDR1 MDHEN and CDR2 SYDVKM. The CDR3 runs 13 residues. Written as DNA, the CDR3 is TGTGCCAGCAGTTTAATCCAGGGTGGGGACTACACCTTC. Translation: CASSLIQGGDYTF.

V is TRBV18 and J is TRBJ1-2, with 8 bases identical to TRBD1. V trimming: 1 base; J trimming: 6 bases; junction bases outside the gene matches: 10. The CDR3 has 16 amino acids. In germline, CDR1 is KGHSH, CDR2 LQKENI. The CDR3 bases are TGTGCCAGCTCACCACTTGGCGGGACAGGACTCAATGGCTACACCTTC. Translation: CASSPLGGTGLNGYTF.

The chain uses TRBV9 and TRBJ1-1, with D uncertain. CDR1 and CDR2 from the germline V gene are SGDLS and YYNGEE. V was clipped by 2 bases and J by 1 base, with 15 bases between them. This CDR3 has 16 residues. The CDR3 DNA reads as TGTGCCAGCAGCGTCGGGGTGGGAGCACAGAACACTGAAGCTTTCTTT. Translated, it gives CASSVGVGAQNTEAFF.

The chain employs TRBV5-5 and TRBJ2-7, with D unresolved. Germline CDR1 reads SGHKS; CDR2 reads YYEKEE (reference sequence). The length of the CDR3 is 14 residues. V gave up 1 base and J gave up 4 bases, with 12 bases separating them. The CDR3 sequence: CASSLLDQPYEQYF. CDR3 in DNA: TGTGCCAGCAGCTTGCTAGACCAGCCTTACGAGCAGTACTTC. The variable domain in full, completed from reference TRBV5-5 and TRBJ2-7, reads DAGVTQSPTHLIKTRGQQVTLRCSPISGHKSVSWYQQVLGQGPQFIFQYYEKEERGRGNFPDRFSARQFPNYSSELNVNALLLGDSALYLCASSLLDQPYEQYFGPGTRLTVT.

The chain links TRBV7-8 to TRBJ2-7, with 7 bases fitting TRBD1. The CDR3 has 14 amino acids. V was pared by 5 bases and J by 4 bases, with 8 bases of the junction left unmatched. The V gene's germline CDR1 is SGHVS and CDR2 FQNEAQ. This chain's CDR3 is CASSLETGPYEQYF. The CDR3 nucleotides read TGTGCCAGCAGCCTCGAGACAGGGCCGTACGAGCAGTACTTC.

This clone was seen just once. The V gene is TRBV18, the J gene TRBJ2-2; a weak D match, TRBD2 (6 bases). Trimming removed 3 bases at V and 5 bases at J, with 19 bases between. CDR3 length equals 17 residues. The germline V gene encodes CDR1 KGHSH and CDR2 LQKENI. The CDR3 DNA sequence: TGTGCCAGCTCACCGCCCTCGGGGAGGCCCCCAACCGGGGAGCTGTTTTTT. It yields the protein CASSPPSGRPPTGELFF.